The TCR beta chain described here comes from a study of neurological immune-mediated disorders. TCRdb reprocessed the 5' RACE reads via MiXCR and lists one record per CDR3 protein. The table has about 70,000 distinct CDR3 sequences, approximately 4.6% seen once. PBMCs stored at -80 C, numbering 2 million, were the origin of the unsorted libraries. This clonotype was recorded many times. Antigen specificity is unknown. The study's findings and limits: The greatest TCR clonal expansion occurred in HTLV-1-associated myelopathy and the least in multiple sclerosis, which fell below healthy controls. There was no clinical or MRI feature that was associated with the multiple sclerosis repertoire cluster.

The germline CDR1 and CDR2 sequences are SGHTA and FQGNSA. V gave up 6 bases and J gave up 5 bases, with 13 bases separating them. This CDR3 has 13 residues. V usage is TRBV7-2 and J usage is TRBJ2-5; D gene uncertain. This TCR was sampled from a woman aged 65 to 85 with multiple sclerosis. The sample consisted of PBMCs. CDR3 DNA: TGTGCCAGCAGGTCCATTCTCAGGGAGACCCAGTACTTC. Translating gives CASRSILRETQYF.